The source of this T cell receptor beta chain is a study of PD-L1 blockade in urothelial cancer. The wider study: Earlier, patients had received 0 to 3 chemotherapy regimens. T cell content in blood samples showed a median of around 140,000. The analyses of blood took place 3 weeks (second dose) and 6 weeks after treatment start.

V was shortened by 6 bases and J by 7 bases, with 12 bases between the two germline ends. CDR1 and CDR2 (germline): SGHNT, YENEEA. The CDR3 spans 13 residues. Time point given: pretreatment peripheral blood. Pretreatment and on-treatment blood mononuclear cell samples were taken, totaling between 1 and 8 time points per patient. The method was immunoSEQ multiplex PCR; TCRdb's version includes in-frame clones alone and lacks a portion of them. The sample lists around 100,000 clones; around 87% were seen once. The sample consisted of PBMCs, taken around atezolizumab (anti-PD-L1) treatment. J is TRBJ1-4 and V is TRBV11-3; maybe TRBD1 (5 bases). The receptor's source is a man aged 55 to 70 with urothelial cancer. Here the CDR3 reads CASSSGRGEKLFF. As DNA, the CDR3 is TGTGCCAGCAGTTCAGGGCGAGGTGAAAAACTGTTTTTT.